The 6 T cell receptor beta chains below all came from one sample that was sequenced in a study of control samples from healthy donors and cancer patients (dated by TCRdb to 2020 to 2021). Library preparation used the immunoSEQ multiplex PCR assay. Drawn from immuneACCESS, this table holds only the in-frame rearrangements with V and J called that TCRdb kept. Clones are partly lost; checked studies trace under half to an unresolved V gene and leave the rest unexplained. Counted in this sample were some 140,000 clones; roughly nine tenths of them appeared once. 8% to 9.5% of the sample is taken by the ten largest. Material for sequencing was blood. Receptors originate from a young woman in good health.

The chain joins TRBV15 to TRBJ2-5, with 7 nucleotides matching TRBD1. The J segment lost 1 base and the V segment lost 6 bases, leaving 8 bases of the junction unmatched. The CDR3 loop spans 15 amino acids. Germline CDR1 reads LNHNV; CDR2 reads YYDKDF (reference sequence). The DNA for the CDR3 is TGTGCCACCAGAAGACAGGGCTTCGGCCAAGAGACCCAGTACTTC. Translated: CATRRQGFGQETQYF.

The chain uses TRBV2 and TRBJ1-1; 7 bases align to TRBD1. J gave up 8 bases and V 4 bases, and 7 bases lay outside the gene matches. The CDR3 covers 13 residues. Germline V gene data show CDR1 as SNHLY and CDR2 as FYNNEI. In nucleotides, the CDR3 is TGTGCCAGCAGTGTTATCCGGGACAGAGAAGCTTTCTTT. It yields the protein CASSVIRDREAFF. The whole variable domain, filled in from reference TRBV2 and TRBJ1-1, reads EPEVTQTPSHQVTQMGQEVILRCVPISNHLYFYWYRQILGQKVEFLVSFYNNEISEKSEIFDDQFSVERPDGSNFTLKIRSTKLEDSAMYFCASSVIRDREAFFGQGTRLTVV.

This clone appeared a single time. The chain carries TRBV9 and TRBJ1-4; no clear D. Germline V lookup: CDR1 SGDLS, CDR2 YYNGEE. This CDR3 is 15 amino acids long. The V gene lost 0 bases and the J gene lost 7 bases, with 13 bases spanning the gap. CDR3 in amino acids: CASSVGAGRGEKLFF. CDR3 sequence (DNA): TGTGCCAGCAGCGTAGGGGCGGGGAGAGGTGAAAAACTGTTTTTT.

This chain connects TRBV5-4 to TRBJ2-7, with 11 bases aligning to TRBD2. The V gene's germline CDR1 is SGHNT and CDR2 YYREEE (reference sequence). CDR3 size: 18 residues. The V segment lost 0 bases and the J segment 7 bases; nucleotides outside the gene matches: 15. The CDR3: CASSLALLAGGMIGEQYF. For the CDR3, the DNA is TGTGCCAGCAGCTTGGCATTGCTAGCGGGAGGTATGATTGGGGAGCAGTACTTC.

The chain employs TRBV5-1 and TRBJ2-7, with TRBD2 as a possible D gene (7 bases). Trimming left V 0 bases short and J 4 bases short, with 11 bases between. The CDR3 loop spans 14 amino acids. The germline V gene encodes CDR1 SGHRS and CDR2 YFSETQ. CDR3 amino acids: CASSLEGGKYEQYF. The DNA of the CDR3 is TGCGCCAGCAGCTTGGAGGGGGGGAAATACGAGCAGTACTTC.

The chain combines TRBV9 with TRBJ2-1; tentatively, D is TRBD1 or TRBD2 (6 bases each). Germline CDR1 reads SGDLS; CDR2 reads YYNGEE. This CDR3 has 16 amino acids. Trimming stripped 3 bases from V and 5 bases from J, with 18 bases between. The CDR3, as DNA: TGTGCCAGCAGCGAAGATCGCGGGACAAGGAACAATGAGCAGTTCTTC. Its translation is CASSEDRGTRNNEQFF.